The 8 T cell receptor beta chains below were found in one sample sequenced in a study of cytomegalovirus exposure and HLA in healthy donors. Amplification used 60 Vbeta primers and 13 Jbeta primers. Profiled with immunoSEQ multiplex PCR; TCRdb holds only in-frame clones, not every one. Among some 250,000 clones listed, about 80% were seen once. Sequenced material: PBMCs. The receptor source for this set is a middle-aged woman in good health and CMV-seropositive.

The V and J genes are TRBV5-6 and TRBJ2-7; 8 bases match TRBD2. From germline, CDR1 is SGHDT and CDR2 YYEEEE. Germline trimming cut 4 bases from V and 2 bases from J; bases unmatched to any gene: 5. CDR3 length equals 14 residues. The chain's CDR3 is CASSLGRATYEQYF. CDR3 nucleotides: TGTGCCAGCAGCCTCGGGAGGGCGACCTACGAGCAGTACTTC.

This clone was seen more than once but under ten times. This chain connects TRBV7-9 to TRBJ1-1, with no clear D. The CDR3 has 14 amino acids. V was trimmed by 5 bases and J by 1 base, leaving 11 bases between them. Germline V CDR1 and CDR2: SEHNR, FQNEAQ (reference sequence). Here the CDR3 DNA reads TGTGCCAGCAGCCCTAGTCGGGAGAACACTGAAGCTTTCTTT. Translated: CASSPSRENTEAFF.

V is TRBV6-1 and J is TRBJ1-1; no clear D gene. Germline CDR1 reads MNHNS; CDR2 reads SASEGT. The CDR3 extends over 15 amino acids. Trimming stripped 8 bases from V and 0 bases from J, with 16 bases between. In DNA form, the CDR3 reads TGTGCCAGCCTCAGGAGGCTGGGGATGAACACTGAAGCTTTCTTT. It encodes CASLRRLGMNTEAFF.

This chain uses TRBV5-4 with TRBJ2-5; D possibly corresponds to TRBD1 (6 bases). CDR1 SGHNT and CDR2 YYREEE come from the germline V gene (reference sequence). Between the trimmed V and J ends, which lost 3 bases and 5 bases, there was a span of 17 bases. This CDR3 spans 15 amino acids. The CDR3 DNA sequence: TGTGCCAGCAGCTCGGGGCCAGGGGCGGGCGAGACCCAGTACTTC. Its translation is CASSSGPGAGETQYF.

This chain uses TRBV10-3 with TRBJ2-7; possible D gene TRBD1, 6 bases. Trimming shortened V by 4 bases and J by 4 bases, and 17 bases separated the two germline ends. CDR3 size: 15 residues. The germline V gene encodes CDR1 ENHRY and CDR2 SYGVKD. The chain's CDR3 is CAISAPGQGTYEQYF. The CDR3 nucleotides read TGTGCCATCAGTGCACCGGGACAAGGAACTTACGAGCAGTACTTC.

This sequence joins TRBV4-3 and TRBJ1-2; D is uncertain. The germline gives CDR1 LGHNA, CDR2 YSLEER. This CDR3 is 15 amino acids long. V shed 1 base and J shed 6 bases, with 15 bases lying between them. Here the CDR3 DNA reads TGCGCCAGCAGCCAAGTCGGGGTATACGGCCATGGCTACACCTTC. Its protein product is CASSQVGVYGHGYTF.

V and J are TRBV2 and TRBJ1-3, with D perhaps TRBD1 (6 bases). Per germline, CDR1 SNHLY and CDR2 FYNNEI. V was cut by 2 bases and J by 0 bases, with 14 bases left in between. The CDR3 is 17 residues long. CDR3 coding DNA: TGTGCCAGCAGTGAATACCCTACAGGGAACTCTGGAAACACCATATATTTT. Amino acid sequence: CASSEYPTGNSGNTIYF.

The chain joins TRBV7-9 to TRBJ1-2, with 11 bases identical to TRBD1. The CDR3 spans 15 residues. The germline V gene encodes CDR1 SEHNR and CDR2 FQNEAQ (reference sequence). Losses at the gene ends were 3 bases for V and 6 bases for J; bases not matched to a gene: 6. CDR3 loop: CASSFGQGAVNGYTF. The DNA of the CDR3 is TGTGCCAGCAGCTTTGGACAGGGGGCAGTAAATGGCTACACCTTC.